The clone carrying this T cell receptor (beta chain) was counted at least ten times. Its antigen is not known. This sample is drawn from a study of Graves' ophthalmopathy and Graves' hyperthyroidism. General study findings and limits: A majority of expanded thyroid clonotypes exceeding 0.001 frequency were likewise present in blood. From stable hyperthyroidism, ophthalmopathy was separated by a 13-signature model with roughly 89% sensitivity and about 81% specificity.

The CDR3 has 15 residues. CDR1 and CDR2 from the germline V gene are KGHDR and SFDVKD. V lost 4 bases, J lost 3 bases, and 4 bases stayed unmatched. The TCR beta CDR3 regions underwent amplification from RNA transcripts. Following a first-round RT-PCR that used HTBI primers, a second-round multiplex PCR was carried out. TCRdb re-derived calls from the multiplex PCR reads in MiXCR, one entry per CDR3 protein. The sample includes 300,000 to 350,000 distinct CDR3 sequences, 17% of them seen just once. Other autoimmune diseases, uncontrolled infections, pregnancy or lactation led to the exclusion of patients.

This receptor was taken from an adult man with Graves' ophthalmopathy. Sequences were obtained from peripheral blood. J is TRBJ2-5 and V is TRBV24-1, with 10 bases that match TRBD1. The CDR3 coding sequence is TGTGCCACCAGTGAGACGACAGGGGGCAAAGAGACCCAGTACTTC. This codes for CATSETTGGKETQYF.